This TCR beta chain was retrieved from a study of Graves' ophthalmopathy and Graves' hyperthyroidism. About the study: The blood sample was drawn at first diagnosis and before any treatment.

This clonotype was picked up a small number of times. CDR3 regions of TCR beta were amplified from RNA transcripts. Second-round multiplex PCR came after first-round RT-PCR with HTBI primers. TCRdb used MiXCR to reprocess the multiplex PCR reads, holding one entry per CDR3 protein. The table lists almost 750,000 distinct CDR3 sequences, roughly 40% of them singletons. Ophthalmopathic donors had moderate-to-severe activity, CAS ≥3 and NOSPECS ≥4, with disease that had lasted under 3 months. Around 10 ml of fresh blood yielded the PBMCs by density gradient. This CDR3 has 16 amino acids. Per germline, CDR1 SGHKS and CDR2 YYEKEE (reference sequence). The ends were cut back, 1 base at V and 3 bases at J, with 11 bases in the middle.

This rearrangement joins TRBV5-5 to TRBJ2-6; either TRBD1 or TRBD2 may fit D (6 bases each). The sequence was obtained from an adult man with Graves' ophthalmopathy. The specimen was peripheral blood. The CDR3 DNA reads TGTGCCAGCAGCTTGCTCGGGGGCGGTGGGGCCAACGTCCTGACTTTC. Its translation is CASSLLGGGGANVLTF.